This note documents a single T cell receptor beta chain sequence. Original methodology: Reference gene primer amplification gave nucleated cell count estimates. Repertoires were generated with immunoSEQ multiplex PCR, while TCRdb's copy carries only in-frame clones and drops some. That table furnishes V, J and clone size, whereas the DNA furnished D and trimming. The table shows about 150,000 clones, with 84% occurring only once. These data belong to a study of blood T cell repertoires in COVID-19. About the study: Some COVID-19 samples were acute and others convalescent; all came from the United States, Italy and Spain.

Sample: peripheral blood. The sequence was collected from a young man with COVID-19, enrolled during active disease.

The CDR3 nucleotides are TGTGCCAGCAGCTTACAGGGGAGTTCTGGAAACACCATATATTTT. It codes for CASSLQGSSGNTIYF. The rearrangement joins TRBV7-9 to TRBJ1-3, with a weak D call TRBD1 (6 bases). The CDR3 extends over 15 amino acids. Trimming removed 2 bases at V and 1 base at J, with 9 bases between. Germline V lookup: CDR1 SEHNR, CDR2 FQNEAQ (reference sequence).